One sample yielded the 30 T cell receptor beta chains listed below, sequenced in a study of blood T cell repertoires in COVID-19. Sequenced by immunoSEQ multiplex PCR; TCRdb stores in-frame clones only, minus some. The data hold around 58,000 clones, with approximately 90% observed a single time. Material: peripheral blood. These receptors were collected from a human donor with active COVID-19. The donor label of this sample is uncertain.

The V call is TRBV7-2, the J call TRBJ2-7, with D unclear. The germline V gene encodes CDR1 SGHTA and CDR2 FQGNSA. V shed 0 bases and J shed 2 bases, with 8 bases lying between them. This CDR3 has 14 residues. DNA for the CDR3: TGTGCCAGCAGCTTAGCGTTATCAGCCTACGAGCAGTACGTC. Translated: CASSLALSAYEQYV.

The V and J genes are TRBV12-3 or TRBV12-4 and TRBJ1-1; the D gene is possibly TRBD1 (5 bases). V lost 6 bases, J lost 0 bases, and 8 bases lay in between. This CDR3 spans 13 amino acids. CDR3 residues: CASSWDLNTEAFF. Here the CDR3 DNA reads TGTGCCAGCAGCTGGGACTTGAACACTGAAGCTTTCTTT.

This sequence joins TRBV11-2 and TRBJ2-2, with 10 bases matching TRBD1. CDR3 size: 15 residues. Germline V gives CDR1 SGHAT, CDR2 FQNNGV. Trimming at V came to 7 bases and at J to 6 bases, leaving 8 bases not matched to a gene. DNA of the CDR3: TGTGCCAGCACCCCACGACAGGGGGCCGCCGGGGAGCTGTTTTTT. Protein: CASTPRQGAAGELFF.

The CDR3 loop reads CATSDFPDREHEQYF. CDR3 nucleotides: TGTGCCACCAGTGATTTTCCGGACAGGGAACACGAGCAGTACTTC. The chain employs TRBV24-1 and TRBJ2-7; TRBD1 agrees at 8 bases. The germline CDR1 and CDR2 sequences are KGHDR and SFDVKD. After removal of 1 base from V and 5 bases from J, the junction contained 6 bases not matched to a gene. This CDR3 has 15 residues.

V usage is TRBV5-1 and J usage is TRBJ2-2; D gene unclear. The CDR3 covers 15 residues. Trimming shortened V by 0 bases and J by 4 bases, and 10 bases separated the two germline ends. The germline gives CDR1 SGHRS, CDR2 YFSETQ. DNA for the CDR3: TGCGCCAGCAGCTTGGCGACGACGGGCACCGGGGAGCTGTTTTTT. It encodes CASSLATTGTGELFF.

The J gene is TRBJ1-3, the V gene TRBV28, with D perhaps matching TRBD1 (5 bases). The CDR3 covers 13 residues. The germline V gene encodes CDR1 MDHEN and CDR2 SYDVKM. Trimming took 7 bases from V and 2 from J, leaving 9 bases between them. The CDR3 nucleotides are TGTGCCAGCATCTCAGGGCCTGGAAACACCATATATTTT. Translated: CASISGPGNTIYF.

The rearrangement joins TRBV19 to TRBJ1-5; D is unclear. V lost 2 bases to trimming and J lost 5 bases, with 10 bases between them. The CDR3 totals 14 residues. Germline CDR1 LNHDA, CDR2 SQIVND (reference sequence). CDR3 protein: CASSIRQTDQPQHF. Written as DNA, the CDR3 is TGTGCCAGTAGTATAAGGCAGACTGATCAGCCCCAGCATTTT. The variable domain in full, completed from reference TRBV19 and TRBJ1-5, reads DGGITQSPKYLFRKEGQNVTLSCEQNLNHDAMYWYRQDPGQGLRLIYYSQIVNDFQKGDIAEGYSVSREKKESFPLTVTSAQKNPTAFYLCASSIRQTDQPQHFGDGTRLSIL.

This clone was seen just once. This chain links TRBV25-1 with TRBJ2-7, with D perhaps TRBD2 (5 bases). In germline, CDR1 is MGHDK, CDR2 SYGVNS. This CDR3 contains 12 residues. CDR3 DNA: TGTGCCAGCAGTCAATACGGGGACGAGCAGTACGTC. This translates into CASSQYGDEQYV.

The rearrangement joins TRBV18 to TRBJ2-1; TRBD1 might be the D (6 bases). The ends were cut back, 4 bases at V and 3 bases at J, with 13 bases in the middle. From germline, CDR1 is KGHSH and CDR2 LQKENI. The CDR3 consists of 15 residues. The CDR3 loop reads CASSLGQLFYNEQFF. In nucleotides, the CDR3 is TGTGCCAGCTCACTCGGACAGTTATTCTACAATGAGCAGTTCTTC.

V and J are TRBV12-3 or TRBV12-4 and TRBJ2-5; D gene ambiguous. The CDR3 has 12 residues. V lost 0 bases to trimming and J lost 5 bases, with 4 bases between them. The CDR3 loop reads CASSLARETQYF. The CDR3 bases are TGTGCCAGCAGTTTAGCCAGGGAGACCCAGTACTTC.

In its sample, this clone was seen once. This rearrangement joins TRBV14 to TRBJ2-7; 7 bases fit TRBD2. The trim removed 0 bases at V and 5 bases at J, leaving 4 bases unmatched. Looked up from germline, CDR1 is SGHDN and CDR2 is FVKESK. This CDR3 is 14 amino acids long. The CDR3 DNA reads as TGTGCCAGCAGCCAAGAGGGACGGGGGGACGAGCAGTACGTC. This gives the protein CASSQEGRGDEQYV.

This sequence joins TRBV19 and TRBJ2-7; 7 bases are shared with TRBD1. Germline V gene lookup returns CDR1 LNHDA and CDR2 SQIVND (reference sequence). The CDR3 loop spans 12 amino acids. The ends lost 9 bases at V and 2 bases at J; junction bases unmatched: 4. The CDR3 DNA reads TGTGCCAGAACCGGGACAGCCTACGAGCAGTACTTC. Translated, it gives CARTGTAYEQYF. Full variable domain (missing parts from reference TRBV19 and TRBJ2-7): DGGITQSPKYLFRKEGQNVTLSCEQNLNHDAMYWYRQDPGQGLRLIYYSQIVNDFQKGDIAEGYSVSREKKESFPLTVTSAQKNPTAFYLCARTGTAYEQYFGPGTRLTVT.

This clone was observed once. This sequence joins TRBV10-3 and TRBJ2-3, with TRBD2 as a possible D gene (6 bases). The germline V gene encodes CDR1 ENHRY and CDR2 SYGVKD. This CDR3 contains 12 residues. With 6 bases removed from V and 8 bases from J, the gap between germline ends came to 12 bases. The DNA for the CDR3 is TGTGCCATCAGGGGGGTCGGGAGTACGCAGTATTTT. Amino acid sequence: CAIRGVGSTQYF.

The CDR3 sequence is CASSVGLAGGKADTQYF. The CDR3 nucleotides are TGTGCCAGCAGCGTAGGGCTAGCGGGAGGAAAGGCAGATACGCAGTATTTT. V gene TRBV9 combines with J gene TRBJ2-3, with 11 nucleotides matching TRBD2. The CDR3 loop spans 17 amino acids. Per the germline V gene, CDR1 is SGDLS and CDR2 is YYNGEE. The V gene end was trimmed by 0 bases and the J gene end by 4 bases; junction bases not matched to a gene: 7. Variable domain in full (rest from reference TRBV9 and TRBJ2-3): DSGVTQTPKHLITATGQRVTLRCSPRSGDLSVYWYQQSLDQGLQFLIQYYNGEERAKGNILERFSAQQFPDLHSELNLSSLELGDSALYFCASSVGLAGGKADTQYFGPGTRLTVL.

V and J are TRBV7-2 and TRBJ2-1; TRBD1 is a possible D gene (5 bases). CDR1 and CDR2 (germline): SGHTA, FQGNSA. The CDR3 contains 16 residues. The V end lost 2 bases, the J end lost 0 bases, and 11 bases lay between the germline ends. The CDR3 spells CASSLRGRGSYNEQFF. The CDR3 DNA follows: TGTGCCAGCAGCTTAAGGGGAAGAGGCTCCTACAATGAGCAGTTCTTC.

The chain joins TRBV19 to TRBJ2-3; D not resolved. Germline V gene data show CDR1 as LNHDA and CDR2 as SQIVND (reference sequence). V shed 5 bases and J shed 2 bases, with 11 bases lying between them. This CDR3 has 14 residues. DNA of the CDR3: TGTGCCAGTAGTGATCGGAGCTACACAGATACGCAGTATTTT. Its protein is CASSDRSYTDTQYF. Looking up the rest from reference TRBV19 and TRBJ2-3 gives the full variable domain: DGGITQSPKYLFRKEGQNVTLSCEQNLNHDAMYWYRQDPGQGLRLIYYSQIVNDFQKGDIAEGYSVSREKKESFPLTVTSAQKNPTAFYLCASSDRSYTDTQYFGPGTRLTVL.

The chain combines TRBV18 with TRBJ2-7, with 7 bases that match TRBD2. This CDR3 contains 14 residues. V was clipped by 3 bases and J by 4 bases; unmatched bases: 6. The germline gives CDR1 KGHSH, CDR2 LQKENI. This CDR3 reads CASSPGLAEYEQYF. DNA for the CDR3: TGTGCCAGCTCACCTGGGCTAGCGGAATACGAGCAGTACTTC.

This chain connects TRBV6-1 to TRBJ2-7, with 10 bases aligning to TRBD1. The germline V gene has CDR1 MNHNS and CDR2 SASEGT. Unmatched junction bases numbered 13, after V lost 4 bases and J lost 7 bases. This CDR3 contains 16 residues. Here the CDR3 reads CASSVDRGRGPGEQYV. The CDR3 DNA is TGTGCCAGCAGTGTTGACAGGGGGCGCGGTCCCGGGGAGCAGTACGTC.

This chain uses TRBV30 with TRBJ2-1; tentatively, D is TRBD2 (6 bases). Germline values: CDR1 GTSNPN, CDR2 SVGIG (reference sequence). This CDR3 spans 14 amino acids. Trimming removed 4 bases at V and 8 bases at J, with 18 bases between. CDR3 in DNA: TGTGCCTGGACGGGGGTGGCAGGGCCCCATGAGCAGTTCTTC. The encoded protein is CAWTGVAGPHEQFF.

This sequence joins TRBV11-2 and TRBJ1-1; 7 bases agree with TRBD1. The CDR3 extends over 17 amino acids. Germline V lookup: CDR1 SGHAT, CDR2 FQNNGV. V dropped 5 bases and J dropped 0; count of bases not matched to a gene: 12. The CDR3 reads CASSPPGGGKMNTEAFF. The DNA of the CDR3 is TGTGCCAGCAGCCCCCCTGGAGGGGGCAAGATGAACACTGAAGCTTTCTTT.

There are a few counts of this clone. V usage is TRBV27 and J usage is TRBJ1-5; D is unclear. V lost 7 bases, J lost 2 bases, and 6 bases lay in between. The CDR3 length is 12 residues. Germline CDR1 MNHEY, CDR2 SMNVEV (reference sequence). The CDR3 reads CASKAGNQPQHF. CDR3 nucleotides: TGTGCCAGCAAAGCGGGCAATCAGCCCCAGCATTTT.

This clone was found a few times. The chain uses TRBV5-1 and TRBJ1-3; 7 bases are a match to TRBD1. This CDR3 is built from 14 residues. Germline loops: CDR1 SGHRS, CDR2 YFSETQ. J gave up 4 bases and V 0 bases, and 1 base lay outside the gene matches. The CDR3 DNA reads TGCGCCAGCAGCTTGGACAGGGGAGGAAACACCATATATTTT. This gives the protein CASSLDRGGNTIYF.

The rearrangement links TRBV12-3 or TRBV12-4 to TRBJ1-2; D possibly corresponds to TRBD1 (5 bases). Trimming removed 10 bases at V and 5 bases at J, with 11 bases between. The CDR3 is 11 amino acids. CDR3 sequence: CATRGEYGYTF. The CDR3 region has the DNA TGTGCCACTCGGGGGGAATATGGCTACACCTTC.

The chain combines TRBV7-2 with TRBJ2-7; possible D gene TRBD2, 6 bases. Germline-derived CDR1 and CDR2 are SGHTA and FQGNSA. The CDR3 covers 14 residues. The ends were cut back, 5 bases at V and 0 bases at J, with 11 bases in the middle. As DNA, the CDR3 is TGTGCCAGCAGCCGGCGGGGTAGCTCCTACGAGCAGTACTTC. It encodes CASSRRGSSYEQYF.

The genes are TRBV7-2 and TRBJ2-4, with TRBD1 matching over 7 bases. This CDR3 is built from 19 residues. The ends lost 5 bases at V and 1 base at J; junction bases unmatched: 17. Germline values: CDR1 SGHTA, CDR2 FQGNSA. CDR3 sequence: CASSAVKSGGFLAKNIQYF. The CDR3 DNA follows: TGTGCCAGCAGCGCTGTGAAGTCAGGGGGATTTCTGGCCAAAAACATTCAGTACTTC.

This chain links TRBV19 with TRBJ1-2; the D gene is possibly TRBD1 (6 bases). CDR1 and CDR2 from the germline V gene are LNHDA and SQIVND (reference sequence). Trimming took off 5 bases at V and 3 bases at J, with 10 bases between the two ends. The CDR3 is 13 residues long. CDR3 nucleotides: TGTGCCAGTAGTCCCGGACAGCACTATGGCTACACCTTC. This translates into CASSPGQHYGYTF. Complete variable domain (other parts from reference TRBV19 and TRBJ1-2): DGGITQSPKYLFRKEGQNVTLSCEQNLNHDAMYWYRQDPGQGLRLIYYSQIVNDFQKGDIAEGYSVSREKKESFPLTVTSAQKNPTAFYLCASSPGQHYGYTFGSGTRLTVV.

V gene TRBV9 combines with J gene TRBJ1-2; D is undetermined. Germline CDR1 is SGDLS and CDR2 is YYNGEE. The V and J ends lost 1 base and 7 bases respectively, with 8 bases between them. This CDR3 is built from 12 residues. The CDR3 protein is CASSVNSRGYTF. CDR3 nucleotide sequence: TGTGCCAGCAGCGTAAACAGTCGTGGCTACACCTTC.

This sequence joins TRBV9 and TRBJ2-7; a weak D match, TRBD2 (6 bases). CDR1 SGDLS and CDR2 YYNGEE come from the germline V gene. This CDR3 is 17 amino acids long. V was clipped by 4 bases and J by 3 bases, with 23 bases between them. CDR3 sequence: CASSPDGGQQGFYEQYF. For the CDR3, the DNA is TGTGCCAGCAGCCCCGACGGAGGGCAGCAAGGCTTCTACGAGCAGTACTTC.

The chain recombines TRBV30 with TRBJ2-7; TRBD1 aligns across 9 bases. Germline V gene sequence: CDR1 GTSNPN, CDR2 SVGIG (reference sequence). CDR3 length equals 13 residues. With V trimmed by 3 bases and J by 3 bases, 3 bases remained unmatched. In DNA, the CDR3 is TGTGCCTGGAGCCCGGACAGGGGCTACGAGCAGTACTTC. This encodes CAWSPDRGYEQYF.

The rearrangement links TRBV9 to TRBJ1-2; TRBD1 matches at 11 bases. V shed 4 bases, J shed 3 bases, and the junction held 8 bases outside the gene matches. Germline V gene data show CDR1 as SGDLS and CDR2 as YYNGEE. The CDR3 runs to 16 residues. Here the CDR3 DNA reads TGTGCCAGCAGCTCCAGGACAGGGGGCGAGTACTATGGCTACACCTTC. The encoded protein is CASSSRTGGEYYGYTF.